Below, 11 T cell receptor beta chains from the same sample are listed, as sequenced in a study of neoadjuvant nivolumab and ipilimumab in lung cancer. Measured with immunoSEQ multiplex PCR; TCRdb has only the in-frame clones, and not every one. This sample carries about 18,000 clones, about 87% of them seen once, and the ten largest clones take about 2.1%. This specimen was peripheral blood, taken before neoadjuvant nivolumab, alone or with ipilimumab. These receptors all stem from an adult with non-small cell lung cancer.

The chain is built from TRBV11-3 and TRBJ2-1, with a possible D match to TRBD2 (5 bases). The germline V gene has CDR1 SGHNT and CDR2 YENEEA. The germline V and J ends were trimmed by 1 base and 2 bases, with 12 bases remaining between them. The CDR3 is 16 amino acids. The CDR3 here is CASSLGLSGTYNEQFF. CDR3 coding DNA: TGTGCCAGCAGCTTAGGACTGAGCGGTACCTACAATGAGCAGTTCTTC.

The chain employs TRBV11-3 and TRBJ2-1; 9 bases map to TRBD2. This CDR3 has 16 amino acids. CDR1 is SGHNT, CDR2 YENEEA, per germline. Unmatched junction bases numbered 11, after V lost 3 bases and J lost 8 bases. CDR3 nucleotides: TGTGCCAGCAGCTTCCGCGCCGGGACTAGCAAAGATGAGCAGTTCTTC. Protein sequence: CASSFRAGTSKDEQFF.

This chain joins TRBV11-3 and TRBJ2-7; D not resolved. The germline gives CDR1 SGHNT, CDR2 YENEEA. The germline V and J ends were trimmed by 1 base and 3 bases, with 7 bases remaining between them. The CDR3 has 13 residues. The CDR3 nucleotides read TGTGCCAGCAGCTTAGGGGCCCACTACGAGCAGTACTTC. Amino acids: CASSLGAHYEQYF.

The chain is built from TRBV5-5 and TRBJ2-3, with TRBD1 identical over 10 bases. This CDR3 is 14 amino acids long. Germline V gene data show CDR1 as SGHKS and CDR2 as YYEKEE (reference sequence). The ends lost 3 bases at V and 4 bases at J; junction bases unmatched: 2. CDR3 DNA: TGTGCCAGCAGCTCGACAGGGGGCCCAGATACGCAGTATTTT. Translating gives CASSSTGGPDTQYF.

V gene TRBV11-2 combines with J gene TRBJ1-2; D not resolved. V dropped 0 bases and J dropped 4 bases, with 9 bases sitting between them. The CDR3 is 14 amino acids. Germline loops: CDR1 SGHAT, CDR2 FQNNGV. This chain's CDR3 is CASSLDRGSYGYTF. The CDR3 DNA reads TGTGCCAGCAGCTTAGATCGGGGATCCTATGGCTACACCTTC.

The chain employs TRBV9 and TRBJ2-2, with D perhaps TRBD1 (6 bases). The CDR3 runs to 16 residues. V was trimmed by 0 bases and J by 4 bases, leaving 13 bases between them. The germline CDR1 and CDR2 sequences are SGDLS and YYNGEE. The DNA of the CDR3 is TGTGCCAGCAGCGTAGCGGGATACAGGGCCACCGGGGAGCTGTTTTTT. It codes for CASSVAGYRATGELFF.

The V call is TRBV6-5, the J call TRBJ2-7; D ambiguous. The germline V gene has CDR1 MNHEY and CDR2 SVGAGI. Trimming removed 7 bases at V and 7 bases at J, with 14 bases between. The CDR3 loop spans 12 amino acids. CDR3 sequence reads: CASTDWGLEQYF. The CDR3, as DNA: TGTGCCAGCACCGACTGGGGATTGGAGCAGTACTTC.

The rearrangement uses TRBV6-6 and TRBJ1-3; D gene unclear. CDR1 is MNHNY and CDR2 is SVGAGI in the germline V gene (reference sequence). Between the trimmed V and J ends, which lost 0 bases and 4 bases, there was a span of 4 bases. This CDR3 comprises 13 residues. The DNA of the CDR3 is TGTGCCAGCAGTTACTCCCAGGGAAACACCATATATTTT. This translates into CASSYSQGNTIYF.

V is TRBV6-5 and J is TRBJ2-1, with a possible D match to TRBD1 (6 bases). This CDR3 has 16 amino acids. Germline CDR1 is MNHEY and CDR2 is SVGAGI. Trimming took off 0 bases at V and 5 bases at J, with 14 bases between the two ends. The CDR3 region is CASSYSSRGPHNEQFF. The CDR3 DNA reads as TGTGCCAGCAGTTACTCTTCCAGGGGTCCCCACAATGAGCAGTTCTTC.

This chain joins TRBV27 and TRBJ1-5; D gene unclear. V shed 6 bases and J shed 0 bases, with 6 bases lying between them. Germline assignment: CDR1 MNHEY and CDR2 SMNVEV (reference sequence). This CDR3 spans 13 amino acids. DNA of the CDR3: TGTGCCAGCAGACTCTATAGCAATCAGCCCCAGCATTTT. It yields the protein CASRLYSNQPQHF.

The J gene is TRBJ1-1, the V gene TRBV18; a weak D match, TRBD1 (5 bases). V lost 2 bases to trimming and J lost 10 bases, with 14 bases between them. The CDR3 totals 13 residues. Germline CDR1 and CDR2: KGHSH and LQKENI. DNA of the CDR3: TGTGCCAGCTCACCAAGGGACGCTGAGGGAGCTTTCTTT. This gives the protein CASSPRDAEGAFF.